Shown below are 26 T cell receptor beta chains from a single sample sequenced in a study of blood T cell repertoires in COVID-19. TCRdb's copy holds only in-frame clones and misses some; the assay was immunoSEQ multiplex PCR. The table lists 430,000 or so clones, approximately 91% of them singletons. Sample: PBMCs or T cells enriched from blood (not recorded which). Every receptor here comes from a woman between 18 and 30 years old who had been exposed to COVID-19.

In regard to this clone: The junction differs from germline at one of its ends, possibly a read error. V usage is TRBV6-1 and J usage is TRBJ1-2; no reliable D call. CDR3 size: 12 residues. Germline loops: CDR1 MNHNS, CDR2 SASEGT. In DNA, the CDR3 is TGTGCCAGCAGTGAAGCTGTCAGCGCAAGTCTCTTC. Residues: CASSEAVSASLF.

This chain connects TRBV18 to TRBJ1-6; possibly TRBD1 for D (5 bases). Germline CDR1 is KGHSH and CDR2 is LQKENI. This CDR3 spans 15 amino acids. V lost 3 bases to trimming and J lost 8 bases, with 14 bases between them. CDR3 residues: CASSPQQAEDSPLHF. The CDR3 DNA follows: TGTGCCAGCTCACCGCAACAGGCAGAGGATTCACCCCTCCACTTT.

The chain combines TRBV4-1 with TRBJ1-5; D is ambiguous. The germline V gene has CDR1 MGHRA and CDR2 YSYEKL. V was shortened by 0 bases and J by 0 bases, with 6 bases between the two germline ends. CDR3 size: 15 residues. This CDR3 is CASSQDGHSNQPQHF. Written as DNA, the CDR3 is TGCGCCAGCAGCCAAGATGGGCATAGCAATCAGCCCCAGCATTTT.

This chain joins TRBV5-4 and TRBJ1-3; 8 positions agree with TRBD1. Losses at the gene ends were 1 base for V and 0 bases for J; bases not matched to a gene: 6. Germline-derived CDR1 and CDR2 are SGHNT and YYREEE (reference sequence). The CDR3 extends over 17 amino acids. The CDR3 DNA reads TGTGCCAGCAGCTTGCGACCCGGACAGGGCTCTGGAAACACCATATATTTT. Its translation is CASSLRPGQGSGNTIYF.

This chain links TRBV7-2 with TRBJ1-6, with 7 bases identical to TRBD1. Germline loops: CDR1 SGHTA, CDR2 FQGNSA. This CDR3 comprises 14 residues. The J segment lost 6 bases and the V segment lost 5 bases, leaving 4 bases of the junction unmatched. CDR3 nucleotides: TGTGCCAGCAGCCAAGCAGGGGGTAATTCACCCCTCCACTTT. Amino acid sequence: CASSQAGGNSPLHF.

The rearrangement links TRBV9 to TRBJ1-6; D is possibly TRBD1 (5 bases). CDR1 is SGDLS, CDR2 YYNGEE, per germline. The CDR3 consists of 14 residues. With 0 bases removed from V and 9 bases from J, the gap between germline ends came to 10 bases. Written as DNA, the CDR3 is TGTGCCAGCAGCGTAGGGTCAGGGCGTTCACCCCTCCACTTT. This gives the protein CASSVGSGRSPLHF.

V is TRBV19 and J is TRBJ1-5; TRBD1 matches at 8 bases. After removal of 3 bases from V and 0 bases from J, the junction contained 10 bases not matched to a gene. Germline-derived CDR1 and CDR2 are LNHDA and SQIVND (reference sequence). This CDR3 contains 18 residues. This CDR3 reads CASSMSGTGFISNQPQHF. The CDR3 nucleotides read TGTGCCAGTAGTATGTCGGGGACAGGCTTTATTAGCAATCAGCCCCAGCATTTT.

This clone was counted only a few times. The chain recombines TRBV7-9 with TRBJ1-2; the D gene is possibly TRBD1 (6 bases). This CDR3 is 12 amino acids long. Trimming took 5 bases from V and 5 from J, leaving 9 bases between them. Germline V CDR1 and CDR2: SEHNR, FQNEAQ (reference sequence). CDR3 coding DNA: TGTGCCAGCAGCCCTACAGGGTATGGCTACACCTTC. It codes for CASSPTGYGYTF.

The rearrangement links TRBV9 to TRBJ2-5; 11 bases agree with TRBD2. This CDR3 has 18 amino acids. The V gene's germline CDR1 is SGDLS and CDR2 YYNGEE. V shed 7 bases, J shed 1 base, and the junction held 15 bases outside the gene matches. The CDR3 loop reads CASSLSGGAIRRQETQYF. The CDR3 DNA sequence: TGTGCCAGCTCCCTTAGCGGGGGGGCCATCCGGCGCCAAGAGACCCAGTACTTC. Looking up the rest from reference TRBV9 and TRBJ2-5 gives the full variable domain: DSGVTQTPKHLITATGQRVTLRCSPRSGDLSVYWYQQSLDQGLQFLIQYYNGEERAKGNILERFSAQQFPDLHSELNLSSLELGDSALYFCASSLSGGAIRRQETQYFGPGTRLLVL.

The chain combines TRBV3-1 (or the pseudogene TRBV3-2) with TRBJ2-7, with no clear D. The CDR3 totals 12 residues. V was shortened by 6 bases and J by 0 bases, with 6 bases between the two germline ends. The V gene's germline CDR1 is LGHDT and CDR2 YNNKEL (reference sequence). CDR3 in amino acids: CASSPRSYEQYF. CDR3 nucleotide sequence: TGTGCCAGCAGTCCTCGCTCCTACGAGCAGTACTTC.

The CDR3 sequence is CASNTQGGNQPQHF. CDR3 bases: TGTGCCAGCAACACACAGGGGGGGAATCAGCCCCAGCATTTT. The V gene is TRBV28, the J gene TRBJ1-5; 8 bases are shared with TRBD1. The CDR3 runs 14 residues. Germline CDR1 and CDR2: MDHEN and SYDVKM. V shed 7 bases, J shed 4 bases, and the junction held 6 bases outside the gene matches.

This rearrangement joins TRBV10-2 to TRBJ2-3; 16 bases map to TRBD2. The CDR3 covers 15 residues. V shed 6 bases, J shed 6 bases, and the junction held 3 bases outside the gene matches. The V gene's germline CDR1 is WSHSY and CDR2 SAAADI. The CDR3 DNA is TGCGCCAGCAGGGGACTAGCGGGAGGGCGGGATACGCAGTATTTT. Its translation: CASRGLAGGRDTQYF.

This clone was detected once. V and J are TRBV27 and TRBJ2-1; a weak D match, TRBD1 (6 bases). The CDR3 is 15 residues long. CDR1 is MNHEY, CDR2 SMNVEV, per germline (reference sequence). The germline V and J ends were trimmed by 4 bases and 4 bases, with 14 bases remaining between them. This CDR3 reads CASSYRESPYNEQFF. CDR3 nucleotide sequence: TGTGCCAGCAGTTACAGGGAAAGCCCTTACAATGAGCAGTTCTTC.

The J gene is TRBJ1-5, the V gene TRBV28; tentative D call: TRBD1 (6 bases). Trimming removed 5 bases from V and 5 bases from J, with 19 bases in between. The CDR3 spans 16 residues. The germline V gene encodes CDR1 MDHEN and CDR2 SYDVKM. CDR3 loop: CASSEAGTPVDQPQHF. CDR3 DNA sequence: TGTGCCAGCAGTGAAGCCGGGACACCGGTAGATCAGCCCCAGCATTTT. The whole variable domain, filled in from reference TRBV28 and TRBJ1-5, reads DVKVTQSSRYLVKRTGEKVFLECVQDMDHENMFWYRQDPGLGLRLIYFSYDVKMKEKGDIPEGYSVSREKKERFSLILESASTNQTSMYLCASSEAGTPVDQPQHFGDGTRLSIL.

The V gene is TRBV7-2, the J gene TRBJ2-1; TRBD2 matches at 8 bases. Germline CDR1 is SGHTA and CDR2 is FQGNSA. CDR3 size: 15 residues. V gave up 5 bases and J gave up 3 bases; unmatched junction bases: 6. In DNA, the CDR3 is TGTGCCAGCAGCCCGGGACTAGGCATCTACAATGAGCAGTTCTTC. Protein product: CASSPGLGIYNEQFF.

The chain joins TRBV4-3 to TRBJ2-1; no firm D call. Trimming took off 1 base at V and 8 bases at J, with 12 bases between the two ends. The CDR3 is 14 residues long. Germline V gene sequence: CDR1 LGHNA, CDR2 YSLEER. The CDR3 reads CASSQGRSGHEQFF. The CDR3 DNA reads TGCGCCAGCAGCCAAGGCCGGTCTGGGCATGAGCAGTTCTTC.

The J gene is TRBJ1-2, the V gene TRBV6-1, with D possibly TRBD1 on 5 matching bases. Germline CDR1 MNHNS, CDR2 SASEGT. V was pared by 1 base and J by 8 bases, with 14 bases between. The CDR3 length is 14 residues. This chain's CDR3 is CASSEGRQTDGYTF. Written as DNA, the CDR3 is TGTGCCAGCAGTGAAGGTAGACAGACTGACGGCTACACCTTC.

The chain has TRBV11-2 and TRBJ2-3, with D perhaps TRBD2 (5 bases). V was cut by 5 bases and J by 0 bases, with 12 bases left in between. The CDR3 spans 15 residues. Germline CDR1 is SGHAT and CDR2 is FQNNGV. The CDR3 protein is CASSPETTSTDTQYF. CDR3 nucleotide sequence: TGTGCCAGCAGCCCAGAGACTACTAGCACAGATACGCAGTATTTT.

This rearrangement joins TRBV25-1 to TRBJ1-2; D uncertain. Between the trimmed V and J ends, which lost 8 bases and 8 bases, there was a span of 21 bases. Germline loops: CDR1 MGHDK, CDR2 SYGVNS. The CDR3 loop spans 14 amino acids. In DNA form, the CDR3 reads TGTGCCAGCGGCCCGAACAGCCCGCGACGGGGCTACACCTTC. Amino acid sequence: CASGPNSPRRGYTF.

The chain employs TRBV6-2 or TRBV6-3 and TRBJ2-7, with D uncertain. The CDR3 is 14 amino acids. Germline V lookup: CDR1 MNHEY, CDR2 SVGEGT. Between the trimmed V and J ends, which lost 1 base and 0 bases, there was a span of 7 bases. CDR3 DNA: TGTGCCAGCAGTTACTTACGCTACTCCTACGAGCAGTACTTC. Translation: CASSYLRYSYEQYF.

V usage is TRBV5-8 and J usage is TRBJ2-5, with 7 bases aligning to TRBD1. The CDR3 contains 15 residues. Unmatched junction bases numbered 9, after V lost 4 bases and J lost 3 bases. Germline loops: CDR1 SGHTS, CDR2 YDEGEE. This CDR3 is CASSRARTGEETQYF. The CDR3, as DNA: TGTGCCAGCAGCCGAGCCCGGACAGGTGAAGAGACCCAGTACTTC.

The gene calls are TRBV5-4 and TRBJ2-7; D gene ambiguous. Germline assignment: CDR1 SGHNT and CDR2 YYREEE (reference sequence). The CDR3 is 14 amino acids. The V and J ends lost 3 bases and 2 bases respectively, with 12 bases between them. CDR3 coding DNA: TGTGCCAGCAGCTGGGCGCCAGGCCCCTACGAGCAGTACTTC. Translation gives CASSWAPGPYEQYF.

This rearrangement joins TRBV25-1 to TRBJ2-1; tentatively, D is TRBD2 (6 bases). The CDR3 contains 13 residues. The V and J ends lost 4 bases and 6 bases respectively, with 10 bases between them. Germline CDR1 and CDR2: MGHDK and SYGVNS. Written as DNA, the CDR3 is TGTGCCAGCAGTGTTGGAGGGTTCAATGAGCAGTTCTTC. It translates to CASSVGGFNEQFF.

The V gene is TRBV7-2, the J gene TRBJ2-7; possible D gene TRBD1, 6 bases. Trimming cost V 1 base and J 2 bases, with 12 bases left between them. The CDR3 extends over 15 amino acids. Germline assignment: CDR1 SGHTA and CDR2 FQGNSA. Here the CDR3 DNA reads TGTGCCAGCAGCTTAGACCTAGACAGGCCCTACGAGCAGTACTTC. The encoded protein is CASSLDLDRPYEQYF. Complete variable domain (other parts from reference TRBV7-2 and TRBJ2-7): GAGVSQSPSNKVTEKGKDVELRCDPISGHTALYWYRQSLGQGLEFLIYFQGNSAPDKSGLPSDRFSAERTGGSVSTLTIQRTQQEDSAVYLCASSLDLDRPYEQYFGPGTRLTVT.

The rearrangement uses TRBV6-1 and TRBJ1-5; D may be TRBD1 (6 bases). The CDR3 runs to 15 residues. V lost 0 bases, J lost 5 bases, and 11 bases lay in between. Germline lookup yields CDR1 MNHNS and CDR2 SASEGT. The DNA for the CDR3 is TGTGCCAGCAGTGAAGCAGTGGGGGCCTATCAGCCCCAGCATTTT. This gives the protein CASSEAVGAYQPQHF.

This clone was counted once. This same CDR3 is encoded by further DNA sequences in the sample. This chain connects TRBV28 to TRBJ2-3; D is possibly TRBD2 (6 bases). The germline gives CDR1 MDHEN, CDR2 SYDVKM. The CDR3 runs 12 residues. Deletions cut 2 bases from V and 6 bases from J, with 6 bases between. The CDR3: CASSLAGDTQYF. As DNA, the CDR3 is TGTGCCAGCAGTTTAGCGGGGGATACGCAGTATTTT.